This TCR beta chain emerged from a study of human T cells and chemical hapten exposure. Turning to the study itself: Scalp application of diphenylcyclopropenone was performed weekly in patients across the entire roughly 22-week study.

Concerning this clonotype: Its specificity is not known.

TCRdb reprocessed the RACE reads via MiXCR and lists one record per CDR3 protein. The sample holds approximately 57,000 distinct CDR3 sequences, more than 7.5% seen once. Study conclusions and caveats: With alopecia, donors may have immune responses unlike healthy people's.

Unmatched junction bases numbered 21, after V lost 7 bases and J lost 7 bases. The CDR3 has 18 residues. In germline, CDR1 is SNHLY, CDR2 FYNNEI. Documented time point: pre-sensitization, week 0. Treatment reported: therapeutic diphenylcyclopropenone sensitization with weekly scalp DPC. This receptor was identified in a man aged 35 to 55 with alopecia areata. Some clones in this sample may be carry-over from other donors' samples. The chain has TRBV2 and TRBJ2-2; 7 bases are shared with TRBD2. Here the sequenced sample was whole blood, taken in connection with sensitization to the hapten diphenylcyclopropenone (DPC). The CDR3 sequence: CASTYEGRSGTRGGELFF. As DNA, the CDR3 is TGTGCCAGCACCTATGAAGGTAGAAGCGGGACCCGCGGCGGGGAGCTGTTTTTT.